Here is one TCR beta chain with its context. This sample was included in a study of blood T cell repertoires in COVID-19. At the level of the study: COVID-19 samples collected from the United States, Italy and Spain covered acute and convalescent phases. T cells, B-cell-depleted T cells, or PBMCs provided the cDNA or gDNA that served as material.

Cohorts were determined from participant-reported clinical history. What the recovered Cohort 3 donors had was two negative PCRs, clearance, or symptom resolution. Repertoires were generated with immunoSEQ multiplex PCR, while TCRdb's copy carries only in-frame clones and drops some. The sample consists of approximately 270,000 clones, over 75% of them appearing once. The trim removed 6 bases at V and 9 bases at J, leaving 19 bases unmatched. The CDR3 loop spans 17 amino acids. CDR1 is LNHDA and CDR2 is SQIVND in the germline V gene (reference sequence). Sequences were obtained from PBMCs or T cells enriched from blood (not recorded which). The source of this sequence is a woman aged 45-65 years who had recovered from COVID-19. The V call is TRBV19, the J call TRBJ1-5; 8 bases are shared with TRBD1. The CDR3 nucleotides are TGTGCCAGTAGCCTCCCCTTAGGGACAGGTGGGGGACGGCCCCAGCATTTT. It codes for CASSLPLGTGGGRPQHF.